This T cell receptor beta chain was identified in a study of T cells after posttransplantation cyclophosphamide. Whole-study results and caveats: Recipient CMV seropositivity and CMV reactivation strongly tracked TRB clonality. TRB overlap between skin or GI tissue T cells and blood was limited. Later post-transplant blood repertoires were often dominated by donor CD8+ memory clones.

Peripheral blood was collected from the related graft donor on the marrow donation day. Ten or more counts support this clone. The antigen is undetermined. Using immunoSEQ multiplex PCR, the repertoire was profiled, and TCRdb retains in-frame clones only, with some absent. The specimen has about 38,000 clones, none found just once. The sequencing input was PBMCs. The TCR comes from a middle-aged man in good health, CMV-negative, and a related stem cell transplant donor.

CDR3 in amino acids: CASSSTSQETQYF. CDR3 coding DNA: TGTGCCAGTAGTAGTACTAGTCAAGAGACCCAGTACTTC. The genes are TRBV19 and TRBJ2-5; D is perhaps TRBD2 (5 bases). CDR1 is LNHDA and CDR2 is SQIVND in the germline V gene (reference sequence). The length of the CDR3 is 13 residues. Between the trimmed V and J ends, which lost 4 bases and 2 bases, there was a span of 8 bases.